Listed below are T cell receptor beta chains from one sample, sequenced in a study of shared clonotypes between healthy human individuals. The table came from immunoSEQ multiplex PCR; TCRdb's copy has only in-frame clones and leaves some out. Among 550,000 to 800,000 clones listed, around 72% were seen once. Sequenced sample: memory CD4+ T cells sorted from blood. The receptors here all came from a woman aged 25 to 45 in good health. Both conserved end residues are part of each CDR3. Each record gives: V gene, CDR3 protein.

v_gene: TRBV19; CDR3aa: CASSSYRGLQNTEAFF
v_gene: TRBV7-2; CDR3aa: CASSQGLAVVRYF
v_gene: TRBV20-1; CDR3aa: CSAVDREKLFF
v_gene: TRBV5-5; CDR3aa: CASSPLWTSGKTDTQYF
v_gene: TRBV19; CDR3aa: CASSPDRKTSTDTQYF
v_gene: TRBV14; CDR3aa: CASSQGSGFWDGYTF
v_gene: TRBV30; CDR3aa: CAQSTGGYGYTF
v_gene: TRBV28; CDR3aa: CASTRAGDNEQFF
v_gene: TRBV19; CDR3aa: CASSREDSYEQYF
v_gene: TRBV4-1; CDR3aa: CASSQPVDSDRGYEQYF
v_gene: TRBV2; CDR3aa: CASSEGTNQPQHF
v_gene: TRBV10-3; CDR3aa: CAISVGTGNQPQHF
v_gene: TRBV18; CDR3aa: CASSPGTGFTGELFF
v_gene: TRBV28; CDR3aa: CASSSSGPSNYEQYF
v_gene: TRBV5-1; CDR3aa: CASSRRSGQANTEAFF
v_gene: TRBV15; CDR3aa: CATSRDGSGSSYEQYF
v_gene: TRBV27; CDR3aa: CASTPFRGDLGDTQYF
v_gene: TRBV11-2; CDR3aa: CASSIAGTGWLVGNEQFF
v_gene: TRBV10-1; CDR3aa: CASSEGTAGYEQYF
v_gene: TRBV2; CDR3aa: CASSDFGYEQYF
v_gene: TRBV28; CDR3aa: CASIGGRYSYEQYF
v_gene: TRBV21-1; CDR3aa: CASSISDHNSAGELFF
v_gene: TRBV29-1; CDR3aa: CSSRGDRTYNEQFF
v_gene: TRBV19; CDR3aa: CASSLGSGRGVTGELFF
v_gene: TRBV5-1; CDR3aa: CASSSRPTTSSEQFF
v_gene: TRBV29-1; CDR3aa: CSVEQETQYF
v_gene: TRBV14; CDR3aa: CASSQGGRDRRFGYTF
v_gene: TRBV28; CDR3aa: CASSSLGQGIEAFF
v_gene: TRBV25-1; CDR3aa: CASNQVNTGELFF
v_gene: TRBV11-2; CDR3aa: CASSLQLTQPQHF
v_gene: TRBV19; CDR3aa: CASSPGTGGRVNEKLFF
v_gene: TRBV7-3; CDR3aa: CASGRGSGNTIYF
v_gene: TRBV2; CDR3aa: CASTARSYEQYF
v_gene: TRBV6-1; CDR3aa: CASGQLYEQYF
v_gene: TRBV2; CDR3aa: CASSHSELTYEQYF
v_gene: TRBV10-3; CDR3aa: CAISEGETQYF
v_gene: TRBV2; CDR3aa: CASTDGLNTEAFF
v_gene: TRBV25-1; CDR3aa: CASSQGSSWGATQYF